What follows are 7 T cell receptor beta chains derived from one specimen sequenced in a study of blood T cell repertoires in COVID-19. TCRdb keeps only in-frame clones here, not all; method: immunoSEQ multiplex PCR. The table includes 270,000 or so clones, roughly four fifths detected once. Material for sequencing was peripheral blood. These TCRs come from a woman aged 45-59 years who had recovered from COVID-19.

The CDR3 spells CASRLDRLSNQPQHF. CDR3 coding DNA: TGTGCCAGCAGACTGGACAGGCTTAGCAATCAGCCCCAGCATTTT. This chain links TRBV27 with TRBJ1-5; 7 bases line up with TRBD1. V lost 6 bases, J lost 0 bases, and 5 bases stayed unmatched. The V gene's germline CDR1 is MNHEY and CDR2 SMNVEV (reference sequence). This CDR3 region has 15 residues.

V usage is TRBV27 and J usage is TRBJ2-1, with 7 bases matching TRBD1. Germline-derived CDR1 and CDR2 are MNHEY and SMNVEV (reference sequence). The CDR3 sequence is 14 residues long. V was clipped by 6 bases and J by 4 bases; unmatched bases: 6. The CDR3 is CASRSTGPYNEQFF. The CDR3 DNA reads TGTGCCAGCAGATCGACAGGGCCGTACAATGAGCAGTTCTTC.

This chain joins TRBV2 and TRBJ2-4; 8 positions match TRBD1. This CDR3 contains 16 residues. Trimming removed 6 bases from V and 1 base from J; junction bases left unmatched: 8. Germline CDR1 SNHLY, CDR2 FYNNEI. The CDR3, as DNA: TGTGCCAGCAGGCGGGACAGGCTACGGGCCAAAAACATTCAGTACTTC. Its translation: CASRRDRLRAKNIQYF.

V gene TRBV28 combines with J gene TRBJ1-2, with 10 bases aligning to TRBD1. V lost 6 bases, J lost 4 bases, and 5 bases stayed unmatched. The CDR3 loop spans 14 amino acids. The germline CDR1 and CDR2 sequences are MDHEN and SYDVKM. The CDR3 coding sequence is TGTGCCAGCAGAAGACAGGGGGCGAGCTATGGCTACACCTTC. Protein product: CASRRQGASYGYTF.

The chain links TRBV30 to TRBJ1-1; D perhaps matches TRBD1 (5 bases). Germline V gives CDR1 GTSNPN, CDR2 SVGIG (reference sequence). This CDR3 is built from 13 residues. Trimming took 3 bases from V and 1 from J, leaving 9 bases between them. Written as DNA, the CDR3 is TGTGCCTGGAGAATTGGACAGAACACTGAAGCTTTCTTT. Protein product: CAWRIGQNTEAFF.

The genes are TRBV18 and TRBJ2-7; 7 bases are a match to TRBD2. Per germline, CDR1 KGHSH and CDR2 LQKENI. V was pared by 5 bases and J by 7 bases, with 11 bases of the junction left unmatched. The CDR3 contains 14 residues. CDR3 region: CASSSNGLVQEQYF. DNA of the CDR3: TGTGCCAGCTCATCAAACGGACTAGTTCAAGAGCAGTACTTC.

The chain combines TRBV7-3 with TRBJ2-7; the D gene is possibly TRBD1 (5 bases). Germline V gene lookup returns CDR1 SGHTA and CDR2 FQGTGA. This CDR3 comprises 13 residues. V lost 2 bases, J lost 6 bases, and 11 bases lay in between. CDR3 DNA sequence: TGTGCCAGCAGCTTATCTAGACAGTCCGAGCAGTACTTC. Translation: CASSLSRQSEQYF.